The present TCR beta chain was sequenced within a study of blood T cells in healthy people across ages. A second PCR, run for about 6 to 12 cycles, used a sample-barcoded 5' primer plus a J-beta primer mix. Per sample, CDR3-containing paired-end reads numbered at least 2.5 million. TCRdb analysed the 5' RACE reads with MiXCR anew, one entry per CDR3 protein. The top ten clones hold roughly 12% of a sample with about 620,000 distinct CDR3 sequences, more than 45% of them seen once. The junction had 8 bases not matched to a gene; V was cut back by 1 base and J by 6 bases. The CDR3 contains 15 residues. Germline V CDR1 and CDR2: GTSNPN, SVGIG (reference sequence).

This rearrangement joins TRBV30 to TRBJ2-7; 11 bases line up with TRBD2. This TCR was recovered from a woman older than 75 in good health. Sequences were obtained from blood. The DNA of the CDR3 is TGTGCCTGGAGTGCACTAGCGGGAGTCGGCGGCGAGCAGTACTTC. Translated: CAWSALAGVGGEQYF.